Described below is a single T cell receptor (beta chain) sequence and its context. Authors' data handling: Estimates of nucleated cell counts were drawn from the amplification of reference gene primers. The assay was immunoSEQ multiplex PCR, and TCRdb's table has in-frame clones only and misses some. V and J calls and clone size are those listed in that table; D and trimming were worked out from the DNA. The sample shows more than 200,000 clones, approximately 86% of them seen only once. The sample is drawn from a study of blood T cell repertoires in COVID-19. Across the study: T cells, B-cell-depleted T cells, or PBMCs provided the cDNA or gDNA that served as material.

Germline V gives CDR1 LGHNA, CDR2 YSLEER. The CDR3 runs to 17 residues. Trimming took 0 bases from V and 0 from J; bases not matched to a gene: 7. The rearrangement uses TRBV4-3 and TRBJ2-7; 8 nucleotides match TRBD1. The source of this sequence is a young man with active or convalescent COVID-19. Sequenced input: peripheral blood. The chain's CDR3 is CASSQDLAGGRSYEQYF. CDR3 in DNA: TGCGCCAGCAGCCAAGATCTCGCAGGGGGCCGCTCCTACGAGCAGTACTTC.